This TCR beta chain was sequenced for a study of T cells in Graves' hyperthyroidism and ophthalmopathy. Study overall: Once the initial diagnosis was made, peripheral blood was obtained before any treatment.

RNA transcripts served as the template for amplifying TCR beta CDR3 regions. A first-round RT-PCR of the TCR CDR3 used the HTBI primer set. TCRdb independently ran MiXCR on the multiplex PCR reads; one entry per CDR3 protein. The data show 350,000 or so distinct CDR3 sequences, 17% seen once. Orbital computed tomography, thyroid ultrasound, serum thyroxine and TRAb, and clinical symptoms together informed the diagnoses. Predating any ophthalmopathy symptoms, the blood sample was taken at first hyperthyroidism diagnosis. The PBMCs were sourced from fresh peripheral blood (about 9.7 ml). Trimming pared 0 bases from V and 0 bases from J, leaving 12 bases between. This CDR3 contains 16 residues. CDR1 and CDR2 (germline): MGHRA, YSYEKL.

This TCR derives from a woman between 25 and 40 years old with Graves' hyperthyroidism that later progressed to Graves' ophthalmopathy. Source material: blood. The V and J genes are TRBV4-1 and TRBJ2-7; D not resolved. The CDR3 here is CASSQETQVLSYEQYF. CDR3 in DNA: TGCGCCAGCAGCCAAGAAACCCAGGTACTCTCCTACGAGCAGTACTTC.